Listed below are T cell receptor beta chains from one sample, sequenced in a study of blood T cell repertoires in COVID-19. TCRdb's table, derived via immunoSEQ multiplex PCR, lists solely in-frame clones and lacks some. Of hundreds of thousands of clones in the sample, 70% to 90% were seen once. Sequencing used PBMCs or T cells enriched from blood (not recorded which). These receptors were obtained from a man younger than 30 who had recovered from COVID-19. CDR3s include the opening cysteine and the closing phenylalanine or tryptophan. The order of the fields is D gene, J gene, clone size, V gene, CDR3 protein, CDR3 DNA. D genes are given only for firm matches. Some rows have no size entry. The others give once, few or many, or a class for an expanded clone.

d_call: TRBD1
j_call: TRBJ2-5
clone_size: -
v_call: TRBV28
cdr3_aa: CASSFITTQGAEETQYF
cdr3_nt: TGTGCCAGCAGTTTCATTACGACACAGGGGGCCGAGGAGACCCAGTACTTC

d_call: TRBD1
j_call: TRBJ1-4
clone_size: -
v_call: TRBV19
cdr3_aa: CATKGDRGGGGEKLFF
cdr3_nt: TGTGCCACCAAGGGGGACAGAGGGGGAGGTGGTGAAAAACTGTTTTTT

d_call: -
j_call: TRBJ1-2
clone_size: -
v_call: TRBV6-5
cdr3_aa: CASSYSKSRNYGYTF
cdr3_nt: TGTGCCAGCAGTTACTCGAAGAGTCGCAACTATGGCTACACCTTC

d_call: -
j_call: TRBJ1-2
clone_size: -
v_call: TRBV10-3
cdr3_aa: CAISSGTNYGYTF
cdr3_nt: TGTGCCATCAGTTCCGGGACTAACTATGGCTACACCTTC

d_call: -
j_call: TRBJ1-2
clone_size: -
v_call: TRBV19
cdr3_aa: CASSDEAAGADYGYTF
cdr3_nt: TGTGCCAGTAGTGACGAGGCGGCAGGGGCGGACTATGGCTACACCTTC

d_call: -
j_call: TRBJ2-2
clone_size: -
v_call: TRBV14
cdr3_aa: CASSLALNTGELFF
cdr3_nt: TGTGCCAGCTCCCTAGCGTTGAACACCGGGGAGCTGTTTTTT

d_call: TRBD1
j_call: TRBJ2-7
clone_size: -
v_call: TRBV18
cdr3_aa: CASSPGTGSSYEQYF
cdr3_nt: TGTGCCAGCTCACCCGGGACAGGGTCCTCCTACGAGCAGTACTTC

d_call: -
j_call: TRBJ1-2
clone_size: once
v_call: TRBV12-3/TRBV12-4
cdr3_aa: CASRGRDYGYTF
cdr3_nt: TGTGCCAGCAGAGGCAGGGACTATGGCTACACCTTC

d_call: -
j_call: TRBJ1-1
clone_size: -
v_call: TRBV19
cdr3_aa: CASSSNLLNTEAFF
cdr3_nt: TGTGCCAGTAGTTCCAATCTACTGAACACTGAAGCTTTCTTT

d_call: TRBD1
j_call: TRBJ1-4
clone_size: once
v_call: TRBV4-2
cdr3_aa: CASSQPQGDNEKLFF
cdr3_nt: TGTGCCAGCAGCCAGCCTCAGGGGGATAATGAAAAACTGTTTTTT